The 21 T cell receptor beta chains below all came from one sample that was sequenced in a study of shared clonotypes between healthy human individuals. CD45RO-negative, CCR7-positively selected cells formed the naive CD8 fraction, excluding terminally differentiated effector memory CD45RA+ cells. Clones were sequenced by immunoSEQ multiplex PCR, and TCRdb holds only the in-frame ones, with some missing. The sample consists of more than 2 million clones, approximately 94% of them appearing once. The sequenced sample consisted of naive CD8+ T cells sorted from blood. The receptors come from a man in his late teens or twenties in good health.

The CDR3 loop reads CASSLWRGVQETQYF. In DNA form, the CDR3 reads TGTGCCAGCAGTTTATGGCGGGGGGTCCAAGAGACCCAGTACTTC. The chain links TRBV28 to TRBJ2-5; 8 nucleotides agree with TRBD2. Trimming cost V 0 bases and J 1 base; bases outside gene matches: 1. The CDR3 length is 15 residues. The germline CDR1 and CDR2 sequences are MDHEN and SYDVKM.

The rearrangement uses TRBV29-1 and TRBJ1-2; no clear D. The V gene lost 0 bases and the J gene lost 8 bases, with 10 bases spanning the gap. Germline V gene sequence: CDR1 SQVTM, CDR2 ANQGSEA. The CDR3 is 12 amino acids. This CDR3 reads CSVEDMRVGYTF. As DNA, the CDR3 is TGCAGCGTTGAAGATATGAGGGTGGGCTACACCTTC. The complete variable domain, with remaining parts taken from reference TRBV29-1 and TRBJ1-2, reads SAVISQKPSRDICQRGTSLTIQCQVDSQVTMMFWYRQQPGQSLTLIATANQGSEATYESGFVIDKFPISRPNLTFSTLTVSNMSPEDSSIYLCSVEDMRVGYTFGSGTRLTVV.

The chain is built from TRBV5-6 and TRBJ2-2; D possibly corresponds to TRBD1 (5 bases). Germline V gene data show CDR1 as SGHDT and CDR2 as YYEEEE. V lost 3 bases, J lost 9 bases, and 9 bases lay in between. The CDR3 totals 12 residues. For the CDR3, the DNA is TGTGCCAGCAGCTGGGGCAGCCGGGAGCTGTTTTTT. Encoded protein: CASSWGSRELFF.

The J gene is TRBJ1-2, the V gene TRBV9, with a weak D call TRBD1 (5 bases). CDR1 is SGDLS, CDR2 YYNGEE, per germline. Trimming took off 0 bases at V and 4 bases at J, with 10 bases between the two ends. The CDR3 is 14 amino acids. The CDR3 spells CASSVDRSAYGYTF. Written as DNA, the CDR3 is TGTGCCAGCAGCGTAGACAGGTCAGCCTATGGCTACACCTTC. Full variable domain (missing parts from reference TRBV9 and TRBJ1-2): DSGVTQTPKHLITATGQRVTLRCSPRSGDLSVYWYQQSLDQGLQFLIQYYNGEERAKGNILERFSAQQFPDLHSELNLSSLELGDSALYFCASSVDRSAYGYTFGSGTRLTVV.

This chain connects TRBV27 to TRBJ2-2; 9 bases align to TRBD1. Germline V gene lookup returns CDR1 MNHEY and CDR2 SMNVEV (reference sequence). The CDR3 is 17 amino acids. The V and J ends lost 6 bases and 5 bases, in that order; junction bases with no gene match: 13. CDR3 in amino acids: CASSRGPGQGGTGELFF. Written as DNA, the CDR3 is TGTGCCAGCAGCAGGGGGCCGGGACAGGGTGGAACCGGGGAGCTGTTTTTT.

CDR3 nucleotide sequence: TGTGCCAGTACCCCCCGGAGCCGGCCAAACATTCAGTACTTC. It translates to CASTPRSRPNIQYF. The chain has TRBV19 and TRBJ2-4, with D hard to call. Trimming took 7 bases from V and 6 from J, leaving 16 bases between them. This CDR3 has 14 residues. The germline gives CDR1 LNHDA, CDR2 SQIVND (reference sequence).

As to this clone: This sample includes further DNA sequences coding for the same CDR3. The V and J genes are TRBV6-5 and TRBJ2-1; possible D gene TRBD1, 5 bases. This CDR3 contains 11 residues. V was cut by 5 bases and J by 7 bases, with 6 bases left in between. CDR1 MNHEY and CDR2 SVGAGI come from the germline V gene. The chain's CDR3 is CASSQGNEQFF. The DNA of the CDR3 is TGTGCCAGCAGTCAGGGAAATGAGCAGTTCTTC.

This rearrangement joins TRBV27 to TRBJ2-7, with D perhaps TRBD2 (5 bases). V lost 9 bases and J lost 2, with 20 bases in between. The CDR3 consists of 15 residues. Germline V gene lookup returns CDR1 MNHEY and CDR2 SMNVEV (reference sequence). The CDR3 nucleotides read TGTGCCAGTTCGTTTCGGGGAACGACTACCTACGAGCAGTACTTC. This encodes CASSFRGTTTYEQYF.

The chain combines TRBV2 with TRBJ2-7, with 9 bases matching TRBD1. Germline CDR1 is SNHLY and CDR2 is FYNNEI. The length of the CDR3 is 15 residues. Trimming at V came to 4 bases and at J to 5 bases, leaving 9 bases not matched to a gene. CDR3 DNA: TGTGCCAGCAGTGGATTTCAGACAGGGGGGAACGAGCAGTACTTC. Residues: CASSGFQTGGNEQYF.

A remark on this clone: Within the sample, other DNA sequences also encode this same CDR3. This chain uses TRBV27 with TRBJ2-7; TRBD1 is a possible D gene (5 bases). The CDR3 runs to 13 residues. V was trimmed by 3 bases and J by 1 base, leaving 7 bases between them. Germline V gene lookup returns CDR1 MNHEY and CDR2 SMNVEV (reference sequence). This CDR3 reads CASSFRVSYEQYF. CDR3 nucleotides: TGTGCCAGCAGTTTCAGGGTTTCCTACGAGCAGTACTTC.

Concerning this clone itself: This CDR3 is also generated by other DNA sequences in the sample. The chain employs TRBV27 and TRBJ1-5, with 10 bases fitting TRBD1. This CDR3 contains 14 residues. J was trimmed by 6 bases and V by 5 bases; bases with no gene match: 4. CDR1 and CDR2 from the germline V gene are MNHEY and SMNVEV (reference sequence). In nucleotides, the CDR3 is TGTGCCAGCAGTCGTGGACAGGGGGGTCAGCCCCAGCATTTT. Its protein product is CASSRGQGGQPQHF.

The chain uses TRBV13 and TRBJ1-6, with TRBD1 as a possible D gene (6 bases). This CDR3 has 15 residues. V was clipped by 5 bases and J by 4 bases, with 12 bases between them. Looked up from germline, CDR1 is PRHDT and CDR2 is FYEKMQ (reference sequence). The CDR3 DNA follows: TGTGCCAGCAGCCATGGACAGAGTTATAATTCACCCCTCCACTTT. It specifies CASSHGQSYNSPLHF.

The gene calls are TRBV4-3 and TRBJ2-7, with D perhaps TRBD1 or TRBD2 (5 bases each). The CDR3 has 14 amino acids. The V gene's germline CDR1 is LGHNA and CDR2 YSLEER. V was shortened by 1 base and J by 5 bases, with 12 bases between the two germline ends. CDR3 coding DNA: TGCGCCAGCAGCCAAGTTTTGGGGGTCCACGAGCAGTACTTC. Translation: CASSQVLGVHEQYF.

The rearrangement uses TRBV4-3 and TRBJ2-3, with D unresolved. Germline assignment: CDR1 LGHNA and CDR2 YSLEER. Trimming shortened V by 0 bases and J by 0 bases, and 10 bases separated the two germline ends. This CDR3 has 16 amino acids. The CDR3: CASSQEWKTSTDTQYF. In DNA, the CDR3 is TGCGCCAGCAGCCAAGAGTGGAAAACTAGCACAGATACGCAGTATTTT.

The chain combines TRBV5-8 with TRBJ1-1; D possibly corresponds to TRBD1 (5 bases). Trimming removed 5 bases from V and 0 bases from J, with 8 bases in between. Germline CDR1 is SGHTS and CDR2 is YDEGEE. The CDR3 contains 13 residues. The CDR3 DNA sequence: TGTGCCAGCAGGGCAGGGCTGAACACTGAAGCTTTCTTT. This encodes CASRAGLNTEAFF.

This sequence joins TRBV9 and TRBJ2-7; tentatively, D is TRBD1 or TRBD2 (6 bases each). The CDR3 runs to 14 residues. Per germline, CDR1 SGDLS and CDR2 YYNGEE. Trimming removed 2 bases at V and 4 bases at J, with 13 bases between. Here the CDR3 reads CASSVYGGGYEQYF. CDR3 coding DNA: TGTGCCAGCAGCGTTTATGGAGGGGGATACGAGCAGTACTTC. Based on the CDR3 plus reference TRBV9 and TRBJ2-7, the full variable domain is DSGVTQTPKHLITATGQRVTLRCSPRSGDLSVYWYQQSLDQGLQFLIQYYNGEERAKGNILERFSAQQFPDLHSELNLSSLELGDSALYFCASSVYGGGYEQYFGPGTRLTVT.

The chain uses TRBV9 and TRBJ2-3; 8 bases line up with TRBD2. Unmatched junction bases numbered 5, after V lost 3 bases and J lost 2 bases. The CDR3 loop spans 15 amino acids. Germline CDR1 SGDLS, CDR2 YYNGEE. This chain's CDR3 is CASSEPGLDTDTQYF. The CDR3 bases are TGTGCCAGCAGCGAACCGGGACTAGACACAGATACGCAGTATTTT.

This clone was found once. This CDR3 is CASSLDGAGHYEQYF. The CDR3 nucleotides read TGTGCCAGCAGCTTAGATGGAGCGGGACACTACGAGCAGTACTTC. The chain couples TRBV13 to TRBJ2-7; D possibly corresponds to TRBD2 (7 bases). Trimming stripped 1 base from V and 3 bases from J, with 13 bases between. Germline V gives CDR1 PRHDT, CDR2 FYEKMQ (reference sequence). There are 15 residues in the CDR3.

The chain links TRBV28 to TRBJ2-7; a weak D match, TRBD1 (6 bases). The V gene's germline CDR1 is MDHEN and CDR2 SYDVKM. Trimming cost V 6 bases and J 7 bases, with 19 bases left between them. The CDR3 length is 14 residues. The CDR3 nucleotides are TGTGCCAGCAGCCATGACAGGATCTCCTTGGAGCAGTACTTC. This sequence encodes CASSHDRISLEQYF. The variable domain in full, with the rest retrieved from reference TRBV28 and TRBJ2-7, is DVKVTQSSRYLVKRTGEKVFLECVQDMDHENMFWYRQDPGLGLRLIYFSYDVKMKEKGDIPEGYSVSREKKERFSLILESASTNQTSMYLCASSHDRISLEQYFGPGTRLTVT.

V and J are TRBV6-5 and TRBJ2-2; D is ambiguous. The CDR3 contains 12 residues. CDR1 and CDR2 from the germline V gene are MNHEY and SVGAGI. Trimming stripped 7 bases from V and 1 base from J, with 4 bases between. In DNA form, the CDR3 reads TGTGCCAGCACTAAGAACACCGGGGAGCTGTTTTTT. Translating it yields CASTKNTGELFF.

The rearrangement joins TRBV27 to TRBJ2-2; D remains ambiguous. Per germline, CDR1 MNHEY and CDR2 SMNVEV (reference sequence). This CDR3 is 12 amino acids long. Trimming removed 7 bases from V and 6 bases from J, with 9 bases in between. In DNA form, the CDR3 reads TGTGCCAGCACCACGAGCGCCGGGGAGCTGTTTTTT. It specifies CASTTSAGELFF.